This TCR beta chain was sequenced for a study of OX40 agonist ivuxolimab in advanced cancers. Study summary: Patients were given ivuxolimab, an antibody that agonizes OX40 (CD134). Under the entry rules, prior anti-PD-1, anti-PD-L1 or anti-CTLA-4 therapy was allowed, and approximately 36% had some. Study-wide results and caveats: Among the least clonally expanded were partial responders at 0.1-3.0 mg/kg. Expanded clones were, on average, more numerous among CD8+ T cells than CD4+.

The CDR3 runs to 15 residues. In germline, CDR1 is SGDLS, CDR2 YYNGEE. V was pared by 0 bases and J by 0 bases, with 7 bases between. Points on this clone: Its antigen is unidentified.

Data came from immunoSEQ multiplex PCR; TCRdb stores just in-frame clones and leaves some out. There are tens of thousands of clones in the sample; roughly 84% occur only once, and 0.25% to 0.3% lies in the top ten. The sample here was CD4+ or CD8+ T cells sorted from blood, taken in a trial of the OX40 agonist ivuxolimab. The chain carries TRBV9 and TRBJ1-3; D gene unclear. The source is an adult with an advanced solid tumor such as melanoma, head and neck, liver or kidney cancer. CDR3 DNA: TGTGCCAGCAGCGTAGACTGGACCTCTGGAAACACCATATATTTT. Translated: CASSVDWTSGNTIYF. Supplemented by reference TRBV9 and TRBJ1-3, the full variable domain reads DSGVTQTPKHLITATGQRVTLRCSPRSGDLSVYWYQQSLDQGLQFLIQYYNGEERAKGNILERFSAQQFPDLHSELNLSSLELGDSALYFCASSVDWTSGNTIYFGEGSWLTVV.